These 20 T cell receptor beta chains share one sample of origin, sequenced in a study of cytomegalovirus exposure and HLA in healthy donors. The PCR employed 60 Vbeta primers together with 13 Jbeta primers. Sequencing was performed with immunoSEQ multiplex PCR; in TCRdb, only in-frame clones are kept and a portion is missing. The profile shows about 180,000 clones, 81% of them singletons. The sample was PBMCs. The receptor source for this set is a woman between 25 and 40 years old in good health and CMV-seronegative.

This chain links TRBV7-2 with TRBJ1-5; 7 bases map to TRBD1. The CDR3 is 14 residues long. Germline V gene data show CDR1 as SGHTA and CDR2 as FQGNSA. With V trimmed by 4 bases and J by 5 bases, 5 bases remained unmatched. The CDR3 nucleotides are TGTGCCAGCAGCTCGACAGGGCGGGATCAGCCCCAGCATTTT. Its translation: CASSSTGRDQPQHF.

This clone was picked up one time. The chain recombines TRBV6-5 with TRBJ2-1; a weak D match, TRBD2 (5 bases). The length of the CDR3 is 13 residues. Trimming stripped 0 bases from V and 8 bases from J, with 8 bases between. CDR1 MNHEY and CDR2 SVGAGI come from the germline V gene. CDR3 loop: CASSYSTGYEQFF. CDR3 DNA sequence: TGTGCCAGCAGTTACTCAACGGGATATGAGCAGTTCTTC.

V gene TRBV2 combines with J gene TRBJ2-1, with 8 bases fitting TRBD1. This CDR3 spans 14 amino acids. Germline V gene lookup returns CDR1 SNHLY and CDR2 FYNNEI. Losses at the gene ends were 2 bases for V and 7 bases for J; bases not matched to a gene: 4. The CDR3 spells CASSEQTGVNEQFF. The CDR3 coding sequence is TGTGCCAGCAGTGAACAGACAGGGGTGAATGAGCAGTTCTTC.

CDR3 loop: CASSPGREYEQYF. For the CDR3, the DNA is TGTGCCAGCAGTCCCGGACGGGAATACGAGCAGTACTTC. The rearrangement links TRBV27 to TRBJ2-7; tentative D call: TRBD2 (5 bases). The CDR3 length is 13 residues. V was shortened by 5 bases and J by 4 bases, with 12 bases between the two germline ends. The germline CDR1 and CDR2 sequences are MNHEY and SMNVEV (reference sequence).

The gene calls are TRBV28 and TRBJ2-7; 9 bases fit TRBD1. CDR1 MDHEN and CDR2 SYDVKM come from the germline V gene. This CDR3 has 14 amino acids. The junction had 7 bases not matched to a gene; V was cut back by 6 bases and J by 4 bases. The CDR3 DNA sequence: TGTGCCAGCAGGTCAAGGGGACAGGGTTACGAGCAGTACTTC. It is translated as CASRSRGQGYEQYF.

The chain joins TRBV5-1 to TRBJ2-2; TRBD2 agrees at 10 bases. In germline, CDR1 is SGHRS, CDR2 YFSETQ. V gave up 4 bases and J gave up 6 bases; unmatched junction bases: 9. The CDR3 is made up of 16 amino acids. The CDR3 sequence is CASSILAGNTPGELFF. CDR3 coding DNA: TGCGCCAGCAGCATACTAGCGGGGAATACACCCGGGGAGCTGTTTTTT.

In its sample, this clone was seen a few times. The J gene is TRBJ2-7, the V gene TRBV5-4; 9 bases align to TRBD1. Germline V gene sequence: CDR1 SGHNT, CDR2 YYREEE (reference sequence). J lost 7 bases, V lost 4 bases, and 6 bases had no gene match. This CDR3 contains 13 residues. The CDR3 is CASSPGTGSEQYF. The DNA for the CDR3 is TGTGCCAGCAGCCCCGGGACAGGGAGTGAGCAGTACTTC.

J is TRBJ2-7 and V is TRBV6-1, with a weak D call TRBD2 (6 bases). The CDR3 has 11 amino acids. Deletions cut 10 bases from V and 5 bases from J, with 12 bases between. Germline CDR1 is MNHNS and CDR2 is SASEGT. The CDR3 region is CATLLAHEQYF. CDR3 coding DNA: TGTGCCACATTACTAGCCCACGAGCAGTACTTC.

The chain carries TRBV28 and TRBJ2-1, with D unclear. The CDR3 is made up of 11 amino acids. Germline assignment: CDR1 MDHEN and CDR2 SYDVKM. With 6 bases removed from V and 5 bases from J, the gap between germline ends came to 5 bases. CDR3 DNA: TGTGCCAGCAGCTACCACAATGAGCAGTTCTTC. This encodes CASSYHNEQFF. Together with reference TRBV28 and TRBJ2-1, the CDR3 gives the full variable domain: DVKVTQSSRYLVKRTGEKVFLECVQDMDHENMFWYRQDPGLGLRLIYFSYDVKMKEKGDIPEGYSVSREKKERFSLILESASTNQTSMYLCASSYHNEQFFGPGTRLTVL.

A note on this clone: An end of the junction differs from the germline gene, which may be a read error. V is TRBV7-9 and J is TRBJ1-2, with no clear D. The CDR3 has 16 amino acids. Per the germline V gene, CDR1 is SEHNR and CDR2 is FQNEAQ (reference sequence). CDR3 residues: CSSSPLWRLLNYGYTF. In DNA form, the CDR3 reads TGTTCCAGCAGCCCCCTTTGGCGACTATTGAACTATGGCTACACCTTC.

The gene calls are TRBV19 and TRBJ2-3; D ambiguous. V was shortened by 0 bases and J by 9 bases, with 4 bases between the two germline ends. The germline V gene encodes CDR1 LNHDA and CDR2 SQIVND (reference sequence). The CDR3 runs to 11 residues. The CDR3 DNA is TGTGCCAGTAGTATAGAGCGGACGCAGTATTTT. Its translation: CASSIERTQYF.

The chain carries TRBV19 and TRBJ2-2; D is possibly TRBD2 (7 bases). The germline CDR1 and CDR2 sequences are LNHDA and SQIVND (reference sequence). Trimming took 4 bases from V and 5 from J, leaving 11 bases between them. CDR3 length: 14 amino acids. CDR3 bases: TGTGCCAGTAGTAGGGGGGGGCGGACCGGGGAGCTGTTTTTT. It encodes CASSRGGRTGELFF.

The chain has TRBV9 and TRBJ2-2; 7 nucleotides align to TRBD1. Germline CDR1 SGDLS, CDR2 YYNGEE. The V gene end was trimmed by 3 bases and the J gene end by 3 bases; junction bases not matched to a gene: 2. The CDR3 extends over 14 amino acids. CDR3: CASSGQGYTGELFF. CDR3 sequence (DNA): TGTGCCAGCAGCGGACAGGGATACACCGGGGAGCTGTTTTTT.

V and J are TRBV7-2 and TRBJ1-3; 8 bases fit TRBD1. With V trimmed by 5 bases and J by 3 bases, 6 bases remained unmatched. CDR1 and CDR2 (germline): SGHTA, FQGNSA. The CDR3 has 15 amino acids. CDR3 DNA sequence: TGTGCCAGCAGCCTTGGACAGGGTAGTGGAAACACCATATATTTT. This gives the protein CASSLGQGSGNTIYF.

The chain is built from TRBV4-2 and TRBJ1-1; TRBD1 matches at 8 bases. CDR1 LGHNA and CDR2 YNFKEQ come from the germline V gene. This CDR3 has 21 residues. V was pared by 1 base and J by 0 bases, with 19 bases of the junction left unmatched. CDR3 region: CASSQGVPGQAHLPLNTEAFF. As DNA, the CDR3 is TGTGCCAGCAGCCAAGGAGTCCCGGGACAGGCACACCTGCCCTTGAACACTGAAGCTTTCTTT.

The sample holds a few counts of this clone. CDR3 sequence reads: CASSARTSPTGELFF. CDR3 nucleotide sequence: TGTGCCAGCAGCGCCCGGACTTCTCCCACCGGGGAGCTGTTTTTT. The chain uses TRBV7-2 and TRBJ2-2; D might be TRBD2 (5 bases). V was clipped by 5 bases and J by 4 bases, with 14 bases between them. CDR3 size: 15 residues. Germline lookup yields CDR1 SGHTA and CDR2 FQGNSA.

This chain uses TRBV5-5 with TRBJ1-3, with D perhaps TRBD1 (6 bases). V was pared by 4 bases and J by 0 bases, with 8 bases between. The CDR3 has 14 residues. Looked up from germline, CDR1 is SGHKS and CDR2 is YYEKEE (reference sequence). The CDR3 DNA follows: TGTGCCAGCAGCAAGGGGGTCTCTGGAAACACCATATATTTT. The encoded protein is CASSKGVSGNTIYF.

The sample holds a few counts of this clone. V gene TRBV7-8 combines with J gene TRBJ2-1; possible D gene TRBD2, 6 bases. V gave up 1 base and J gave up 0 bases, with 13 bases separating them. This CDR3 region has 17 residues. Germline CDR1 is SGHVS and CDR2 is FQNEAQ. CDR3 protein: CASSLGVRESSYNEQFF. The CDR3 bases are TGTGCCAGCAGCTTAGGGGTACGGGAGAGCTCCTACAATGAGCAGTTCTTC. Complete variable domain (other parts from reference TRBV7-8 and TRBJ2-1): GAGVSQSPRYKVAKRGQDVALRCDPISGHVSLFWYQQALGQGPEFLTYFQNEAQLDKSGLPSDRFFAERPEGSVSTLKIQRTQQEDSAVYLCASSLGVRESSYNEQFFGPGTRLTVL.

The J gene is TRBJ2-3, the V gene TRBV5-1; the D is unclear. This CDR3 contains 12 residues. Germline V gene sequence: CDR1 SGHRS, CDR2 YFSETQ. Deletions cut 3 bases from V and 4 bases from J, with 6 bases between. CDR3 DNA sequence: TGCGCCAGCAGCTCCTCTCCAGATACGCAGTATTTT. Its protein is CASSSSPDTQYF.

The chain uses TRBV18 and TRBJ2-5; 9 bases are a match to TRBD1. V gave up 1 base and J gave up 4 bases; unmatched junction bases: 4. This CDR3 is 15 amino acids long. Germline lookup yields CDR1 KGHSH and CDR2 LQKENI. CDR3 DNA sequence: TGTGCCAGCTCACCACGGACAGGGGCAGCAGAGACCCAGTACTTC. Protein: CASSPRTGAAETQYF.